These 9 T cell receptor beta chains were sequenced from one sample in a study of CD8 T cells in Susac syndrome (dated by TCRdb to the late 2010s). Libraries were built with the immunoSEQ multiplex PCR assay. RNA was extracted with the RNeasy kit and roughly 0.45 to 1 ug was reverse transcribed using random hexamers. The raw public reads went through TCRdb reprocessing: fastp at Q25, MiXCR clone calling, in-frame beta chains kept. All rows with the same CDR3 protein become a single entry with the most common DNA and genes. The sample data list around 150,000 distinct CDR3 sequences, and 94% of these were observed just once. About 0.086% of the sample belongs to the ten largest clones. The sample consisted of CD4+ T cells from PBMCs. The receptor source for this set is a human donor with multiple sclerosis.

J is TRBJ2-1 and V is TRBV5-1; 11 nucleotides agree with TRBD2. The CDR3 spans 14 residues. The V segment lost 1 base and the J segment 6 bases; nucleotides outside the gene matches: 0. Germline assignment: CDR1 SGHRS and CDR2 YFSETQ. CDR3 sequence: CASSLTSGSNEQFF. CDR3 bases: TGCGCCAGCAGCTTGACTAGCGGGAGCAATGAGCAGTTCTTC.

This chain links TRBV6-6 with TRBJ1-1; TRBD1 matches 8 bases. The ends lost 6 bases at V and 0 bases at J; junction bases unmatched: 9. This CDR3 has 16 amino acids. Germline CDR1 is MNHNY and CDR2 is SVGAGI (reference sequence). CDR3 loop: CASRSGTGVMNTEAFF. The CDR3, as DNA: TGTGCCAGCAGATCCGGGACAGGTGTTATGAACACTGAAGCTTTCTTT.

This CDR3 reads CASDSLSYTF. The CDR3 DNA sequence: TGTGCCTCGGACAGCCTGAGCTACACCTTC. The rearrangement joins TRBV30 to TRBJ1-2; D is perhaps TRBD1 (6 bases). There are 10 residues in the CDR3. Germline CDR1 GTSNPN, CDR2 SVGIG (reference sequence). Trimming stripped 7 bases from V and 9 bases from J, with 12 bases between.

The chain recombines TRBV29-1 with TRBJ2-1, with a possible D match to TRBD2 (6 bases). Per germline, CDR1 SQVTM and CDR2 ANQGSEA. This CDR3 region has 14 residues. Trimming pared 4 bases from V and 7 bases from J, leaving 17 bases between. In DNA form, the CDR3 reads TGCAGCGTTGCGGCGGGGAGGATAGGTAATGAGCAGTTCTTC. The encoded protein is CSVAAGRIGNEQFF.

This chain uses TRBV30 with TRBJ1-2; possibly TRBD1 for D (5 bases). The germline gives CDR1 GTSNPN, CDR2 SVGIG (reference sequence). This CDR3 contains 12 residues. Trimming took 1 base from V and 7 from J, leaving 10 bases between them. CDR3 coding DNA: TGTGCCTGGAGTGGGGGGGTCGCTGGCTACACCTTC. It translates to CAWSGGVAGYTF.

V usage is TRBV27 and J usage is TRBJ2-5; perhaps TRBD2 as D (6 bases). In germline, CDR1 is MNHEY, CDR2 SMNVEV (reference sequence). Trimming pared 6 bases from V and 4 bases from J, leaving 18 bases between. This CDR3 spans 15 amino acids. CDR3 DNA: TGTGCCAGCAGCGACTCGGGGATAGCGGTAGAGACCCAGTACTTC. Translated, it gives CASSDSGIAVETQYF.

The chain is built from TRBV30 and TRBJ2-1, with D possibly being TRBD2 (5 bases). Trimming took off 1 base at V and 7 bases at J, with 8 bases between the two ends. This CDR3 region has 12 residues. Germline values: CDR1 GTSNPN, CDR2 SVGIG (reference sequence). CDR3 sequence: CAWSGGGNEQFF. The CDR3 DNA sequence: TGTGCCTGGAGTGGCGGAGGAAATGAGCAGTTCTTC.

This chain connects TRBV4-3 to TRBJ2-1; 15 bases map to TRBD2. CDR1 is LGHNA, CDR2 YSLEER, per germline. The CDR3 spans 14 residues. The V gene end was trimmed by 5 bases and the J gene end by 13 bases; junction bases not matched to a gene: 6. CDR3 sequence: CASSTGLAGGGQFF. DNA of the CDR3: TGCGCCAGCAGCACGGGACTAGCGGGAGGCGGTCAGTTCTTC.

J is TRBJ2-1 and V is TRBV7-2; D possibly corresponds to TRBD2 (7 bases). Germline CDR1 SGHTA, CDR2 FQGNSA. CDR3 length equals 15 residues. V lost 5 bases to trimming and J lost 7 bases, with 18 bases between them. The CDR3: CASSLRGGRLNEQFF. CDR3 bases: TGTGCCAGCAGCCTAAGGGGGGGCAGGTTAAATGAGCAGTTCTTC.